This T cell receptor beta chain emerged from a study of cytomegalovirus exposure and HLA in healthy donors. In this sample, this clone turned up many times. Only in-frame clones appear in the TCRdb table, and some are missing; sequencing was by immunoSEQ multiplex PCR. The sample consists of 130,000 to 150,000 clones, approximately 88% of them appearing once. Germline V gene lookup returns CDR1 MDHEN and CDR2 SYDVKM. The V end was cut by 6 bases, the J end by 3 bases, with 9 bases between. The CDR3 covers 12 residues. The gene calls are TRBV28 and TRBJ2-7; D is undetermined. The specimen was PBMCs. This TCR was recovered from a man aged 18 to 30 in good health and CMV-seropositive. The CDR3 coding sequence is TGTGCCAGCAGCCGCCTCGGCTACGAGCAGTACTTC. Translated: CASSRLGYEQYF.